The clone carrying this T cell receptor beta chain came up once. What it recognizes is unknown. Trimming cost V 7 bases and J 2 bases, with 11 bases left between them. There are 13 residues in the CDR3. Germline CDR1 MNHNS, CDR2 SASEGT. This record belongs to a study of graft-versus-host responses after intestinal transplantation. Here immunoSEQ multiplex PCR was the method, and the copy in TCRdb shows in-frame clones only, minus some. The sample yields roughly 100,000 clones, around 91% seen once. J is TRBJ2-5 and V is TRBV6-1; tentative D call: TRBD1 (5 bases). The receptor's source is a human donor who was the organ donor for an intestinal transplant. The specimen comprised unstimulated CD4+ T cells sorted from spleen or lymph node cells, sampled before transplant. The CDR3 region has the DNA TGTGCCAGCAAGCCAGGGTTGCAAGAGACCCAGTACTTC. Amino acid sequence: CASKPGLQETQYF.